This TCR beta chain is drawn from a study of shared clonotypes between healthy human individuals. Study conclusions and caveats: The study's rarefaction showed incomplete sorted-subset sequencing despite large depth.

The length of the CDR3 is 15 residues. CDR1 and CDR2 from the germline V gene are LGHNA and YNFKEQ. Trimming left V 4 bases short and J 4 bases short, with 16 bases between. The deep-level immunoSEQ assay was used. Assay: immunoSEQ multiplex PCR; the TCRdb copy retains only in-frame clones and omits some. Among 850,000 to 1,100,000 clones listed, 60% to 85% were seen once. The split of CD4+ cells yielded CD45RA+ naive and CD45RA-negative memory subsets. A remark on this clone: Its antigen is unknown.

The V call is TRBV4-2, the J call TRBJ1-1, with TRBD1 as a possible D gene (6 bases). This receptor was taken from a man aged 18 to 35 in good health. Some clones in this sample may be carry-over from other donors' samples. Sequencing was done on a sample of memory CD4+ T cells from PBMCs. Subset described: CD45RA-negative fraction. Here the CDR3 DNA reads TGTGCCAGCAGCCTAGTGGGGGGCGTAGGCACTGAAGCTTTCTTT. Translation gives CASSLVGGVGTEAFF.